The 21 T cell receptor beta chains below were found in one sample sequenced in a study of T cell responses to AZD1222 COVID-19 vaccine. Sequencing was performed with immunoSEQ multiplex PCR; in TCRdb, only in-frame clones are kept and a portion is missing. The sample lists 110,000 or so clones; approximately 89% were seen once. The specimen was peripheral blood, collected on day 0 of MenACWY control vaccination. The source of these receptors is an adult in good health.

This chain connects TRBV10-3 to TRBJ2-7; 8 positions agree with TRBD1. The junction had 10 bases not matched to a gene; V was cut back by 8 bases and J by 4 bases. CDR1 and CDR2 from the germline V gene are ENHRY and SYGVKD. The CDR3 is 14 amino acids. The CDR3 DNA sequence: TGTGCCATCGGGAACCGGGACAGGATGTACGAGCAGTACTTC. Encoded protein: CAIGNRDRMYEQYF.

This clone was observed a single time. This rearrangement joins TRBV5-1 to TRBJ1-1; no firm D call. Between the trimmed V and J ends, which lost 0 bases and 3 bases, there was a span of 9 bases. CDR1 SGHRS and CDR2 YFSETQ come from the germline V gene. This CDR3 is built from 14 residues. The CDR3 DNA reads TGCGCCAGCAGCTTGGGGGCCGGGGACACTGAAGCTTTCTTT. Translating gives CASSLGAGDTEAFF.

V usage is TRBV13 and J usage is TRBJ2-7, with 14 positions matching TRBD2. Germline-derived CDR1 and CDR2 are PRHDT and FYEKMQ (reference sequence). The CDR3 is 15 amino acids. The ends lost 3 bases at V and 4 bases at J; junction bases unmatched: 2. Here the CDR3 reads CASSLTSGGAYEQYF. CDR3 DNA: TGTGCCAGCAGCTTGACTAGCGGGGGGGCTTACGAGCAGTACTTC.

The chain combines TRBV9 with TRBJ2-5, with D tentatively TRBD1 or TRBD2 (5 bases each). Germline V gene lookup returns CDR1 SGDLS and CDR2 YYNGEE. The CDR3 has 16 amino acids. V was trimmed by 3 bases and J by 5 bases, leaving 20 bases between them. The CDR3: CASSENTNRGRETQYF. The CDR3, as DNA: TGTGCCAGCAGCGAAAATACAAACCGGGGCCGGGAGACCCAGTACTTC.

The CDR3 DNA reads as TGTGCCAGCAGCTTCTATACTAGCACAGATACGCAGTATTTT. Translated: CASSFYTSTDTQYF. This chain links TRBV7-2 with TRBJ2-3; D gene ambiguous. CDR1 and CDR2 (germline): SGHTA, FQGNSA. The CDR3 is made up of 14 amino acids. Trimming pared 3 bases from V and 0 bases from J, leaving 7 bases between.

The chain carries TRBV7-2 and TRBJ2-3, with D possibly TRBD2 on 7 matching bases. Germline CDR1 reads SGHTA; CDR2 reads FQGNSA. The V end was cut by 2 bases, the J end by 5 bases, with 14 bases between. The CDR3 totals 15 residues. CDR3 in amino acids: CASSLRGGQGDTQYF. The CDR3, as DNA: TGTGCCAGCAGCTTAAGGGGGGGGCAAGGAGATACGCAGTATTTT.

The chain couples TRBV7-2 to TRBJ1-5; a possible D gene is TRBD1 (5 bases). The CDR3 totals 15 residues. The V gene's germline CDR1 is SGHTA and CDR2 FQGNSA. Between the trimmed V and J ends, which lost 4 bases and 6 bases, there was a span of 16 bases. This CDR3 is CASSYLGGNRQPQHF. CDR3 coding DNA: TGTGCCAGCAGCTATCTGGGGGGAAATCGTCAGCCCCAGCATTTT.

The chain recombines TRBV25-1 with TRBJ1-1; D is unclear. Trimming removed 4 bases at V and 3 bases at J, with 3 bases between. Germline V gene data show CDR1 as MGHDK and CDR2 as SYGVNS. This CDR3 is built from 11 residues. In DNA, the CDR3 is TGTGCCAGCAGTGGGTACACTGAAGCTTTCTTT. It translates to CASSGYTEAFF.

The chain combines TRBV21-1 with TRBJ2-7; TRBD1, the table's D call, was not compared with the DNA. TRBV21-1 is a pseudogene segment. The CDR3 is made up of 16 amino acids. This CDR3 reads CASSKALETGCYEQYF. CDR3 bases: TGTGCCAGCAGCAAAGCGCTCGAGACAGGGTGCTACGAGCAGTACTTC.

The CDR3, as DNA: TGTGCCAGCAGCCCGGACGGCTTCTACGAGCAGTACTTC. As protein: CASSPDGFYEQYF. The rearrangement uses TRBV7-3 and TRBJ2-7; D is uncertain. The germline V gene has CDR1 SGHTA and CDR2 FQGTGA. The CDR3 contains 13 residues. The V end was cut by 5 bases, the J end by 3 bases, with 11 bases between.

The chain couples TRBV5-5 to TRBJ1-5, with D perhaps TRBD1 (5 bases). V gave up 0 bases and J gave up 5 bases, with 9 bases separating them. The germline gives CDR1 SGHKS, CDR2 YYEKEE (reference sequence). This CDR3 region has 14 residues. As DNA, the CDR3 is TGTGCCAGCAGCTTGGCAGGGTTGGATCAGCCCCAGCATTTT. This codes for CASSLAGLDQPQHF.

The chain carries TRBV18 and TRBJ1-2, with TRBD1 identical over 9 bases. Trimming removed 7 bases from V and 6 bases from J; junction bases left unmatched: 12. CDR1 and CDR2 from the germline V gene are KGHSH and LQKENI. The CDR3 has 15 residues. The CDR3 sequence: CASLRQGGTKDGYTF. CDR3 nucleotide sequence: TGTGCCAGCTTGCGACAGGGGGGGACTAAGGATGGCTACACCTTC.

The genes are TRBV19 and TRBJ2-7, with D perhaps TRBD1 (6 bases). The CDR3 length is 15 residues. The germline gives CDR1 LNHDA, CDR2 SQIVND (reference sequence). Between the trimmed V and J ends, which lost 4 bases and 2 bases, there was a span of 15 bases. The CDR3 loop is CASSRARDTAYEQYF. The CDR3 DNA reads TGTGCCAGTAGTAGGGCCCGGGACACAGCCTACGAGCAGTACTTC.

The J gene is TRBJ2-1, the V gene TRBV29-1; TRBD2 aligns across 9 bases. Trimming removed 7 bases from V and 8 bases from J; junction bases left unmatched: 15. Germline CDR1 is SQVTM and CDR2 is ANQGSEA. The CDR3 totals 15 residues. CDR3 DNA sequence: TGCAGCGCCGAACGGGCGGGGGGGAGGAAGGATGAGCAGTTCTTC. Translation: CSAERAGGRKDEQFF.

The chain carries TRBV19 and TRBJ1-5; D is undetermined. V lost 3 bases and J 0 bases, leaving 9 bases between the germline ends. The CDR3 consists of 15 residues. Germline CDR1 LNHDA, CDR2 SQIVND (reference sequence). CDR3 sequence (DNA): TGTGCCAGTAGTATTTATGTTAGTAGCAATCAGCCCCAGCATTTT. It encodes CASSIYVSSNQPQHF.

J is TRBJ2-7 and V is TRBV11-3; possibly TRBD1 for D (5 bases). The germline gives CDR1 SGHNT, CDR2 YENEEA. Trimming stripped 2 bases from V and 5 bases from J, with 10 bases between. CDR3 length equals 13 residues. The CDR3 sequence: CASSLRGWNEQYF. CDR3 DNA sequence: TGTGCCAGCAGCTTAAGGGGTTGGAACGAGCAGTACTTC.

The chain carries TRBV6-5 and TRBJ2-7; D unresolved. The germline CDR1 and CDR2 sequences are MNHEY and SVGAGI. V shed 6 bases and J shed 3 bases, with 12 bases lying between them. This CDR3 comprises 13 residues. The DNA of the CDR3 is TGTGCCAGCAGGTACGATACTTTCTACGAGCAGTACTTC. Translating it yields CASRYDTFYEQYF.

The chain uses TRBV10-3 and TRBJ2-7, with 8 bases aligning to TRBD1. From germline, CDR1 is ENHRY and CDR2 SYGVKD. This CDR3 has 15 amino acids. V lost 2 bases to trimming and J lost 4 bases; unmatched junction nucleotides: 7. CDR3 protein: CAISEGAGGTYEQYF. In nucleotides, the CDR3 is TGTGCCATCAGTGAGGGGGCAGGGGGCACTTACGAGCAGTACTTC.

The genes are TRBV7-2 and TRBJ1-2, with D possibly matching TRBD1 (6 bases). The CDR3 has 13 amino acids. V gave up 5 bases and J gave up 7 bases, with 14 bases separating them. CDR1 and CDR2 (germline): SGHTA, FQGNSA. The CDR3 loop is CASSPLDSRGYTF. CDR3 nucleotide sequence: TGTGCCAGCAGCCCCTTGGACAGCCGTGGCTACACCTTC.

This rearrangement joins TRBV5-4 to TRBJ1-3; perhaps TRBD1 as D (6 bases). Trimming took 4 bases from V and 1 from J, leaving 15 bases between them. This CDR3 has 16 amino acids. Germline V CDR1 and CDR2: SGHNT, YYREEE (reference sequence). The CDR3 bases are TGTGCCAGCAGCAGGGGGGGCTTATCGTCTGGAAACACCATATATTTT. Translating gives CASSRGGLSSGNTIYF.

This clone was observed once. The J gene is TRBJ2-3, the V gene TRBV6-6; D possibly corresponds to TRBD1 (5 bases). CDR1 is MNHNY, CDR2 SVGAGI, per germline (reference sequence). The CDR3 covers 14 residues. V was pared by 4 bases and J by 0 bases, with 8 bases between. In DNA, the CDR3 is TGTGCCAGCAGTTCAGGGTCTAGCACAGATACGCAGTATTTT. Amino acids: CASSSGSSTDTQYF.